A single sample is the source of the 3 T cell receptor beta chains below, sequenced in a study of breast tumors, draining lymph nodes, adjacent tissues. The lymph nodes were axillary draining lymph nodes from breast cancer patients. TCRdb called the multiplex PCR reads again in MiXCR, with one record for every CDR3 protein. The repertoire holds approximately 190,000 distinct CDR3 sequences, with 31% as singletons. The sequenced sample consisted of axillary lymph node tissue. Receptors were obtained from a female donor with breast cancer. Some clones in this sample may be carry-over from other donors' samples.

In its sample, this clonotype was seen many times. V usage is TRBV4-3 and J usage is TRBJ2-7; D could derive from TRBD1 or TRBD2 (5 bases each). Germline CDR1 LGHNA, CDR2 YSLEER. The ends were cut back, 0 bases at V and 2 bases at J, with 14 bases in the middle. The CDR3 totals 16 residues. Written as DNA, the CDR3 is TGCGCCAGCAGCCAAGATTTACAGGCCGGGACCTACGAGCAGTACTTC. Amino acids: CASSQDLQAGTYEQYF.

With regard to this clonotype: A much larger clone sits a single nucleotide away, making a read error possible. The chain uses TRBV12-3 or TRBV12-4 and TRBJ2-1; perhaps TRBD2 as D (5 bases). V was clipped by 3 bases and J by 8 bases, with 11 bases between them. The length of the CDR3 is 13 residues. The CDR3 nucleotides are TGTGCCAGCAGTTTCGATGAGGGCGATGAGCAGTTCTTC. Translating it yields CASSFDEGDEQFF.

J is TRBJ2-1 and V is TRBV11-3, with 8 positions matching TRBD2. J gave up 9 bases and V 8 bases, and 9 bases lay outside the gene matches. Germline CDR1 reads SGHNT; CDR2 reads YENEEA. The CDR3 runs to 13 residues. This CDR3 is CASGSGGGREQFF. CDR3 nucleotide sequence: TGTGCCAGCGGCTCGGGGGGGGGCCGTGAGCAGTTCTTC.